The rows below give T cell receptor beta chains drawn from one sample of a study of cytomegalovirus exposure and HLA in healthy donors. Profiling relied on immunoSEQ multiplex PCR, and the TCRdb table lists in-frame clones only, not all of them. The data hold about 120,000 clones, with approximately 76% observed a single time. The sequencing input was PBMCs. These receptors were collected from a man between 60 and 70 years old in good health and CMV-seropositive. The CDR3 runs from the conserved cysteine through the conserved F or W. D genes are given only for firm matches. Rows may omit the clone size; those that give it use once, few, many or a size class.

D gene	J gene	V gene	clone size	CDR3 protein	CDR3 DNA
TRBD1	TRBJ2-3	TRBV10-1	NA	CASSPRDRASDTQYF	TGCGCCAGCAGCCCCCGGGACAGGGCCTCAGATACGCAGTATTTT
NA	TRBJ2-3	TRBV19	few	CASSHGMGDTQYF	TGTGCCAGTAGTCACGGGATGGGTGATACGCAGTATTTT
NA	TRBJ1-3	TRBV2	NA	CASTSGGGNTIYF	TGTGCCAGCACCTCGGGAGGGGGAAACACCATATATTTT
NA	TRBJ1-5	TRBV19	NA	CASSIVPGPLQGPQHF	TGTGCCAGTAGTATAGTCCCAGGGCCGCTGCAGGGACCCCAGCATTTT
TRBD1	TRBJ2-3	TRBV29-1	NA	CSGGQQGDTQYF	TGCAGCGGGGGACAGCAAGGGGATACGCAGTATTTT
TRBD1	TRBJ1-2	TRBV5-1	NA	CASSLVQGADGYTF	TGCGCCAGCAGCTTGGTACAGGGGGCTGATGGCTACACCTTC
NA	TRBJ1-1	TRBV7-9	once	CASSFPGGGRDTEAFF	TGTGCCAGCAGCTTCCCGGGAGGGGGTCGGGACACTGAAGCTTTCTTT
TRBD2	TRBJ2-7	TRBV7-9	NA	CASSSDSSGSPYEQYF	TGTGCCAGCAGCTCTGATAGTAGCGGGTCGCCCTACGAGCAGTACTTC
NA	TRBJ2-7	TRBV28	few	CASGLSYEQYF	TGTGCTTCGGGACTGTCCTACGAGCAGTACTTC
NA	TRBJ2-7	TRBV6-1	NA	CASSEAWRGYEQYF	TGTGCCAGCAGTGAAGCGTGGAGGGGCTACGAGCAGTACTTC
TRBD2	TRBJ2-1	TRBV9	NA	CASSVSGRDYNEQFF	TGTGCCAGCAGCGTTAGCGGGAGAGACTACAATGAGCAGTTCTTC
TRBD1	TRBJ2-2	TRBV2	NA	CASTMTGAAGELFF	TGTGCCAGTACGATGACAGGGGCGGCCGGGGAGCTGTTTTTT
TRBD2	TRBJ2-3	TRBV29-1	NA	CSVPILGVLAGGPRTDTQYF	TGCAGCGTCCCCATCTTGGGAGTTTTAGCGGGGGGGCCCCGCACAGATACGCAGTATTTT
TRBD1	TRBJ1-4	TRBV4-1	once	CASSRRRDRGGVGSEKLFF	TGCGCCAGCAGCCGCCGCCGGGACAGGGGTGGAGTGGGTAGTGAAAAACTGTTTTTT
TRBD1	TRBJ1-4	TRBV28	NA	CASGLTTGTDNEKLFF	TGTGCCAGCGGATTGACGACCGGGACAGATAATGAAAAACTGTTTTTT
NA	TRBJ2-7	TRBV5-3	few	CARSLSSAYRASVYEQYF	TGTGCCAGAAGCTTGAGTTCGGCTTATAGGGCTAGCGTTTACGAGCAGTACTTC
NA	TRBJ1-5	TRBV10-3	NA	CAISELLGTTPRHF	TGTGCCATCAGTGAGTTGCTGGGGACAACCCCCCGGCATTTT
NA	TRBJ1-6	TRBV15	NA	CATSRIGGSPLHF	TGTGCCACCAGCAGAATTGGAGGTTCACCCCTCCACTTT
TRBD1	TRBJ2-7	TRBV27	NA	CAAFCHRGSYEQYF	TGTGCCGCCTTTTGTCACAGGGGCTCCTACGAGCAGTACTTC
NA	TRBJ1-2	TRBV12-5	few	CASGLVPGTNSNYGYTF	TGTGCTAGTGGTTTGGTACCCGGGACAAACTCTAACTATGGCTACACCTTC
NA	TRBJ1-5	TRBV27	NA	CASSKSGWQPQHF	TGTGCCAGCAGTAAATCGGGGTGGCAGCCCCAGCATTTT
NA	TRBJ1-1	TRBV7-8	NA	CASNPKRFFDTEAFF	TGTGCCAGCAACCCAAAGCGCTTTTTCGACACTGAAGCTTTCTTT
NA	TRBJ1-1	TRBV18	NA	CASSPEVYTEAFF	TGTGCCAGCTCACCGGAGGTTTACACTGAAGCTTTCTTT
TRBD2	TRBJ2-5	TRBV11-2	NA	CASSSSILAGVETQYF	TGTGCCAGCAGCTCTAGTATACTAGCGGGGGTTGAGACCCAGTACTTC
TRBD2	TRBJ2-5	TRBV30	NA	CAWSASGRATMGQYF	TGTGCCTGGAGTGCTAGCGGGAGGGCGACGATGGGGCAGTACTTC
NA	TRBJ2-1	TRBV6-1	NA	CASSEALIYEQFF	TGTGCCAGCAGTGAAGCCCTTATCTATGAGCAGTTCTTC
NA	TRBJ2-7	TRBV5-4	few	CASSLGGPGLYEQYF	TGTGCCAGCAGCTTGGGGGGGCCGGGCCTCTACGAGCAGTACTTC
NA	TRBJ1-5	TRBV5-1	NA	CASSLGPTAGNQPQHF	TGCGCCAGCAGCTTGGGACCTACCGCGGGTAATCAGCCCCAGCATTTT
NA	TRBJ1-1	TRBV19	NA	CASSTVNTEAFF	TGTGCCAGTAGCACAGTGAACACTGAAGCTTTCTTT
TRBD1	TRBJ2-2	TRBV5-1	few	CASSFGDRGLAGVSTGELFF	TGCGCCAGCAGCTTTGGCGACAGGGGGCTGGCGGGAGTGAGCACCGGGGAGCTGTTTTTT
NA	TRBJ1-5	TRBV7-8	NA	CASSLGQGNQPQHF	TGTGCCAGCAGCTTAGGGCAGGGTAATCAGCCCCAGCATTTT
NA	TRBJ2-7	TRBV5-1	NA	CASSYGTPSYEQYF	TGCGCCAGCAGCTACGGGACTCCTTCCTACGAGCAGTACTTC
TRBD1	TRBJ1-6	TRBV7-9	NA	CASSYQTGTGNSPLHF	TGTGCCAGCAGTTACCAGACCGGGACAGGAAATTCACCCCTCCACTTT
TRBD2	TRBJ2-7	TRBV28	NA	CASTTSGLSYEQYF	TGTGCCAGCACTACTAGCGGCCTCTCCTACGAGCAGTACTTC
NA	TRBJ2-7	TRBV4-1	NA	CASSQGPQVVGYEQYF	TGCGCCAGCAGCCAAGGTCCGCAGGTGGTGGGCTACGAGCAGTACTTC
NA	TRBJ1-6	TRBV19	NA	CAIRGSYNSPLHF	TGTGCCATCAGGGGTTCCTATAATTCACCCCTCCACTTT
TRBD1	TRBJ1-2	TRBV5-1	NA	CASSPSGADRGDGYTF	TGCGCCAGCAGCCCCTCCGGGGCCGACAGGGGAGATGGCTACACCTTC
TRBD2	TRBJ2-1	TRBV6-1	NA	CASSEAAGAGTYNEQFF	TGTGCCAGCAGTGAAGCCGCCGGAGCGGGGACTTACAATGAGCAGTTCTTC
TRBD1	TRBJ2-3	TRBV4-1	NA	CASSLGQGAGRNLDTQYF	TGCGCCAGCAGCCTTGGACAGGGGGCGGGTCGAAACCTGGATACGCAGTATTTT
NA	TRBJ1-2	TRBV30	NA	CAWKMLEGRMRGYTF	TGTGCCTGGAAAATGTTGGAGGGCAGGATGAGGGGCTACACCTTC
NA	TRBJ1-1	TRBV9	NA	CASSAGATEAFF	TGTGCCAGCAGCGCAGGTGCAACTGAAGCTTTCTTT
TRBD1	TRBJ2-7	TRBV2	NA	CASSHRDRGNNEQYF	TGTGCCAGCAGTCACCGGGACAGGGGGAACAACGAGCAGTACTTC
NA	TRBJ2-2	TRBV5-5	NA	CASTYPDRQNTGELFF	TGTGCCAGCACCTACCCCGACAGGCAGAACACCGGGGAGCTGTTTTTT
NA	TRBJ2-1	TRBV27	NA	CASSPARAGGETEQFF	TGTGCCAGCAGTCCCGCTAGGGCCGGAGGTGAAACGGAGCAGTTCTTC
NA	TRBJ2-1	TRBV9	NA	CASSVGPGVSYNEQFF	TGTGCCAGCAGCGTAGGGCCGGGAGTGTCCTACAATGAGCAGTTCTTC
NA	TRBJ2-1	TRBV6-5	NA	CASSRGGDGEQFF	TGTGCCAGCAGCCGGGGTGGAGACGGCGAGCAGTTCTTC
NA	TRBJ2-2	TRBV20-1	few	CSAKGGEELFF	TGCAGTGCTAAGGGGGGGGAAGAGCTGTTTTTT
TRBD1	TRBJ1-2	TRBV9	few	CASTSLEGTGHGYTF	TGTGCCAGCACTTCGCTAGAGGGGACAGGGCACGGCTACACCTTC
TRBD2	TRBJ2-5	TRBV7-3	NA	CASSSGTSGKETQYF	TGTGCCAGCAGCTCCGGGACTAGCGGCAAAGAGACCCAGTACTTC
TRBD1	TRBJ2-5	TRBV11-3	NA	CASSRPGQEETQYF	TGTGCCAGCAGCCGACCGGGACAGGAAGAGACCCAGTACTTC
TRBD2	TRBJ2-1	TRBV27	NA	CASNRLAGGYNEQFF	TGTGCCAGCAACCGACTAGCGGGAGGATACAATGAGCAGTTCTTC
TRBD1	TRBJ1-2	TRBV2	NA	CASNPGQGTEINYGYTF	TGTGCCAGCAATCCGGGACAGGGAACCGAAATTAACTATGGCTACACCTTC
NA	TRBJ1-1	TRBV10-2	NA	CASRLSRNTEAFF	TGCGCCAGCAGGCTATCCCGGAACACTGAAGCTTTCTTT